Sequencing of this T cell receptor beta chain was carried out in a study of human T cells and chemical hapten exposure. In germline, CDR1 is SGHRS, CDR2 YFSETQ. Trimming cost V 7 bases and J 5 bases, with 15 bases left between them. The CDR3 is made up of 13 amino acids. This clonotype was detected many times. Library preparation tagged each individual cDNA molecule with a unique molecular identifier. TCRdb re-derived calls from the 5' RACE reads in MiXCR, one entry per CDR3 protein. The table lists about 140,000 distinct CDR3 sequences, 4.1% of them singletons, with approximately 1.3% in the top ten. Unseparated into fractions, whole blood served as the source from which total RNA was extracted.

The receptor was isolated from a female donor in good health. The chain employs TRBV5-1 and TRBJ2-5, with D possibly matching TRBD2 (6 bases). CDR3 sequence reads: CASAGTPSETQYF. CDR3 DNA sequence: TGCGCCAGCGCCGGGACTCCTAGCGAGACCCAGTACTTC.